This is a list of T cell receptor beta chains from one sample in a study of CD8 T cell repertoires and HIV-1 epitope variants. The assay was immunoSEQ multiplex PCR, and TCRdb's table has in-frame clones only and misses some. The sample has more than 4,000 clones, around 70% seen once; the top ten hold over 35%. Antigens for these TCRs are unknown. What was sequenced was cultured CD8+ T cells derived from PBMCs. These TCRs come from a male donor with HIV. Each CDR3 is given with its conserved first and last residue. Size tells how often a clone was seen (once, few, many) or the class of an expanded clone, and some rows leave it out.

length,size,V,CDR3
14,once,TRBV10-3,CAISEAGSSYEQYF
15,.,TRBV28,CASESGQGVAEKLFF
13,.,TRBV27,CASSLGDNQPQHF
13,.,TRBV7-6,CASTHLGPGELFF
14,.,TRBV10-2,CASAPGSLWDEQYF
15,.,TRBV4-3,CASSRTGGAYNEQFF
14,.,TRBV2,CASSSDVSAYEQYF
16,.,TRBV4-3,CASSQDTGGRSYEQYF
15,.,TRBV5-5,CASSLTHRGPEEAFF
14,few,TRBV19,CASSVTGGGYEQYF
15,.,TRBV4-3,CASSLSDRGEREQYF
17,few,TRBV29-1,CSVEDVFGGASYNEQFF
14,.,TRBV13,CASSLGDRDYEQYF
14,.,TRBV10-1,CASSAGDNSYEQYF
14,.,TRBV28,CASSWIDSPYEQYF
13,.,TRBV16,CASSLGRVDEQYF
14,few,TRBV27,CASSLGQGRYGYTF
13,.,TRBV27,CASSLSGNQPQHF
13,.,TRBV10-2,CASSEGVGQPQHF
15,.,TRBV7-2,CASSPTRAATDTQYF
14,.,TRBV2,CASSDFGRQETQYF
15,.,TRBV2,CASSEWDRGENIQYF
14,.,TRBV5-4,CASSLAETPGELFF
14,.,TRBV5-4,CASSDGTNQETQYF